Given below is one T cell receptor beta chain in context. Antigen unknown. Sample time point: pretreatment peripheral blood. The sample is drawn from a study of PD-L1 blockade in urothelial cancer. Study findings and constraints: Pretreatment peripheral blood TCR clonality that fell below the median predicted better survival among the patients studied.

Libraries were prepared by immunoSEQ multiplex PCR; TCRdb keeps only in-frame clonotypes and omits some of them. The profile shows about 56,000 clones, approximately 85% of them singletons. CDR3 length: 12 amino acids. From germline, CDR1 is SEHNR and CDR2 FQNEAQ (reference sequence). V was shortened by 5 bases and J by 0 bases, with 5 bases between the two germline ends. The chain is built from TRBV7-9 and TRBJ2-7; D is unclear. The TCR comes from a man between 65 and 79 years old with urothelial cancer. Here the sequenced sample was PBMCs, taken around atezolizumab (anti-PD-L1) treatment. The DNA for the CDR3 is TGTGCCAGCAGCGGCCGCTCCTACGAGCAGTACTTC. This translates into CASSGRSYEQYF.